The rows below give T cell receptor beta chains drawn from one sample of a study of response to subunit inactivated influenza vaccine. TCRdb ran MiXCR on the RT-PCR reads and lists one entry per CDR3 protein. The table shows almost 250,000 distinct CDR3 sequences, with roughly an eighth occurring only once. Sample: non-naive T cells sorted from PBMCs, taken 14 days before vaccination. The receptors originated from a man aged 45-60 years who received an inactivated influenza vaccine. Each CDR3 is given with its conserved first and last residue. Each record gives: V gene, D gene, clone size, J gene, CDR3 protein, CDR3 DNA. The D gene is left open where the match is weak. Clone size is not always given. Where it is, it says once, few, many or a class for expanded clones.

V: TRBV10-3; D: TRBD2; size: many; J: TRBJ2-5; CDR3: CAAASGVQETQYF; DNA: TGTGCCGCGGCCAGCGGGGTCCAAGAGACCCAGTACTTC
V: TRBV29-1; D: TRBD2; size: many; J: TRBJ2-3; CDR3: CSVGVVAGGSDTQYF; DNA: TGCAGCGTTGGAGTGGTAGCGGGGGGCTCAGATACGCAGTATTTT
V: TRBV11-3; D: -; size: few; J: TRBJ1-5; CDR3: CASSLVRGGQPQHF; DNA: TGTGCCAGCAGCTTAGTACGGGGCGGACAGCCCCAGCATTTT
V: TRBV2; D: -; size: -; J: TRBJ1-5; CDR3: CASSEGQGWVQPQHF; DNA: TGTGCCAGCAGTGAAGGGCAGGGCTGGGTTCAGCCCCAGCATTTT
V: TRBV11-1; D: TRBD1; size: few; J: TRBJ2-2; CDR3: CATRSMVVTGEQTTNTGELFF; DNA: TGTGCCACCAGGTCGATGGTGGTCACAGGGGAACAAACAACGAACACCGGGGAGCTGTTTTTT
V: TRBV19; D: -; size: few; J: TRBJ2-3; CDR3: CASSISPSDTQYF; DNA: TGTGCCAGTAGTATTTCCCCCAGCGATACGCAGTATTTT
V: TRBV20-1; D: TRBD2; size: -; J: TRBJ2-3; CDR3: CSATPGASGADFTDTQYF; DNA: TGCAGTGCTACCCCCGGGGCTAGCGGGGCAGATTTCACAGATACGCAGTATTTT
V: TRBV24-1; D: TRBD1; size: many; J: TRBJ2-5; CDR3: CATGPSGQHQETQYF; DNA: TGTGCCACCGGCCCGTCGGGACAGCACCAAGAGACCCAGTACTTC
V: TRBV18; D: -; size: -; J: TRBJ2-5; CDR3: CASSPWQEETQYF; DNA: TGTGCCAGCTCACCATGGCAGGAGGAGACCCAGTACTTC
V: TRBV7-8; D: -; size: many; J: TRBJ2-7; CDR3: CASSLVVGKNYEQYF; DNA: TGTGCCAGCAGCTTAGTGGTAGGGAAAAACTACGAGCAGTACTTC
V: TRBV7-9; D: -; size: few; J: TRBJ2-2; CDR3: CASSRHGELFF; DNA: TGTGCCAGCAGCCGCCACGGGGAGCTGTTTTTT
V: TRBV29-1; D: -; size: few; J: TRBJ2-5; CDR3: CSVEWRGRGETQYF; DNA: TGCAGCGTTGAATGGAGAGGGCGCGGGGAGACCCAGTACTTC
V: TRBV4-3; D: -; size: -; J: TRBJ2-1; CDR3: CASSHTGTTYNEQFF; DNA: TGCGCCAGCAGCCATACCGGGACAACCTACAATGAGCAGTTCTTC
V: TRBV28; D: -; size: -; J: TRBJ1-5; CDR3: CASSLWTPAPQPQHF; DNA: TGTGCCAGCAGTTTATGGACTCCCGCGCCTCAGCCCCAGCATTTT
V: TRBV11-2; D: TRBD1; size: many; J: TRBJ2-7; CDR3: CASSSGQGGSYEQYF; DNA: TGTGCCAGCAGCTCTGGACAGGGGGGGTCCTACGAGCAGTACTTC
V: TRBV3-1; D: TRBD1; size: -; J: TRBJ2-5; CDR3: CASSRFGQAETQYF; DNA: TGTGCCAGCAGCCGGTTCGGACAGGCGGAGACCCAGTACTTC
V: TRBV20-1; D: -; size: few; J: TRBJ1-5; CDR3: CSASYQGYSNQPQHF; DNA: TGCAGTGCTAGTTACCAGGGGTATAGCAATCAGCCCCAGCATTTT
V: TRBV18; D: -; size: once; J: TRBJ1-1; CDR3: CASSQSPMNTEAFF; DNA: TGTGCCAGCTCACAGTCGCCGATGAACACTGAAGCTTTCTTT
V: TRBV12-3/TRBV12-4; D: -; size: -; J: TRBJ1-1; CDR3: CASSLSHLNTEAFF; DNA: TGTGCCAGCAGTTTGTCCCACCTGAACACTGAAGCTTTCTTT
V: TRBV4-1; D: -; size: -; J: TRBJ1-2; CDR3: CASSPSPQGNYGYTF; DNA: TGCGCCAGCAGCCCGTCCCCGCAGGGAAACTATGGCTACACCTTC
V: TRBV12-3/TRBV12-4; D: TRBD1; size: -; J: TRBJ2-4; CDR3: CASSFLGQVSIQYF; DNA: TGTGCCAGCAGCTTTTTGGGACAGGTTAGCATTCAGTACTTC
V: TRBV11-2; D: TRBD2; size: few; J: TRBJ2-1; CDR3: CASSFLVAGVAYNEQFF; DNA: TGTGCCAGCAGCTTCCTGGTAGCGGGAGTAGCCTACAATGAGCAGTTCTTC
V: TRBV29-1; D: -; size: many; J: TRBJ2-7; CDR3: CSVELGYGDEQYF; DNA: TGCAGCGTTGAACTTGGGTACGGCGACGAGCAGTACTTC
V: TRBV11-1; D: -; size: -; J: TRBJ1-1; CDR3: CASSLADSRNTEAFF; DNA: TGTGCCAGCAGCTTGGCGGACTCGAGGAACACTGAAGCTTTCTTT
V: TRBV6-5; D: -; size: few; J: TRBJ2-5; CDR3: CASSHLEETQYF; DNA: TGTGCCAGCAGTCATTTGGAAGAGACCCAGTACTTC
V: TRBV5-1; D: -; size: few; J: TRBJ1-1; CDR3: CASSLGAGNTEAFF; DNA: TGCGCCAGCAGCTTGGGGGCAGGGAACACTGAAGCTTTCTTT
V: TRBV11-2; D: -; size: many; J: TRBJ2-7; CDR3: CASSFPGWSYEQYF; DNA: TGTGCCAGCAGCTTCCCGGGGTGGTCCTACGAGCAGTACTTC